What follows are 19 T cell receptor beta chains derived from one specimen sequenced in a study of T cell repertoires in cytomegalovirus infection. TCRdb redid the calling of the reads with MiXCR, one entry per CDR3 protein. Of under 800,000 distinct CDR3 sequences in the sample, 20% to 25% were seen once. The sequenced sample consisted of CD8+ T cells from PBMCs. The receptors stem from a human donor in good health (CMV status not recorded). Some clones in this sample may be carry-over from other donors' samples.

V and J are TRBV28 and TRBJ2-1; TRBD2 matches at 8 bases. V dropped 4 bases and J dropped 2; count of bases not matched to a gene: 16. CDR1 and CDR2 from the germline V gene are MDHEN and SYDVKM. The CDR3 has 19 residues. CDR3: CASSSLGPVGGAPYNEQFF. Here the CDR3 DNA reads TGTGCCAGCAGTTCACTGGGACCCGTCGGGGGGGCCCCCTACAATGAGCAGTTCTTC.

V usage is TRBV5-4 and J usage is TRBJ2-7; D not resolved. The CDR3 contains 14 residues. Looked up from germline, CDR1 is SGHNT and CDR2 is YYREEE (reference sequence). With 3 bases removed from V and 0 bases from J, the gap between germline ends came to 10 bases. The CDR3 DNA reads as TGTGCCAGCAGCTGGGGTACGAGCTCCTACGAGCAGTACTTC. Translation gives CASSWGTSSYEQYF.

This clonotype has a handful of counts. V gene TRBV25-1 combines with J gene TRBJ1-1; D ambiguous. The germline gives CDR1 MGHDK, CDR2 SYGVNS. The CDR3 consists of 13 residues. Trimming stripped 2 bases from V and 7 bases from J, with 11 bases between. CDR3 protein: CASSERAPVEAFF. As DNA, the CDR3 is TGTGCCAGCAGTGAAAGGGCGCCAGTTGAAGCTTTCTTT.

This clonotype occurred many times. The CDR3 region is CASSSSYGTAYGYTF. The CDR3 DNA reads as TGTGCCAGCAGCTCGTCCTACGGGACAGCCTATGGCTACACCTTC. V is TRBV7-2 and J is TRBJ1-2, with 7 bases identical to TRBD1. CDR3 length: 15 residues. Per the germline V gene, CDR1 is SGHTA and CDR2 is FQGNSA. J was trimmed by 4 bases and V by 4 bases; bases with no gene match: 9. Full variable domain (outside the CDR3, taken from reference TRBV7-2 and TRBJ1-2): GAGVSQSPSNKVTEKGKDVELRCDPISGHTALYWYRQSLGQGLEFLIYFQGNSAPDKSGLPSDRFSAERTGGSVSTLTIQRTQQEDSAVYLCASSSSYGTAYGYTFGSGTRLTVV.

The chain carries TRBV7-6 and TRBJ1-4, with D unclear. The CDR3 runs 11 residues. Looked up from germline, CDR1 is SGHVS and CDR2 is FNYEAQ. The ends were cut back, 4 bases at V and 10 bases at J, with 7 bases in the middle. CDR3: CASSSEGKLFF. The CDR3 DNA sequence: TGTGCCAGCAGCTCCGAGGGAAAACTGTTTTTT.

This clonotype was observed at least ten times. The chain uses TRBV7-8 and TRBJ2-1, with D uncertain. Trimming removed 2 bases from V and 6 bases from J, with 11 bases in between. The CDR3 has 14 amino acids. Germline-derived CDR1 and CDR2 are SGHVS and FQNEAQ. The DNA for the CDR3 is TGTGCCAGCAGCTTATTCCCCAACAGCAATGAGCAGTTCTTC. It codes for CASSLFPNSNEQFF.

This clonotype was seen many times. The chain has TRBV7-7 and TRBJ2-6, with TRBD1 identical over 9 bases. CDR1 and CDR2 (germline): SSHAT, FNYEAQ (reference sequence). The CDR3 has 14 residues. The CDR3, as DNA: TGTGCTAGCGGACAGGGGTATGGGGCCAACGTCCTGACTTTC. Translated, it gives CASGQGYGANVLTF.

This clonotype was seen a handful of times. This sequence joins TRBV7-4 and TRBJ2-3; no firm D call. V lost 5 bases, J lost 6 bases, and 21 bases lay in between. The CDR3 consists of 16 residues. The germline CDR1 and CDR2 sequences are SGHVT and SQSDAQ. CDR3: CASSNPSRLLPDTQYF. The CDR3 nucleotides are TGTGCCAGCAGCAACCCTTCTCGACTCCTTCCGGATACGCAGTATTTT.

The chain couples TRBV7-9 to TRBJ2-7; D might be TRBD2 (7 bases). Germline V gives CDR1 SEHNR, CDR2 FQNEAQ (reference sequence). This CDR3 is 15 amino acids long. V gave up 0 bases and J gave up 3 bases, with 12 bases separating them. The CDR3 DNA reads TGTGCCAGCAGCTTAGCTGAGGGGGGGCACTACGAGCAGTACTTC. It yields the protein CASSLAEGGHYEQYF.

This clonotype showed up just a few times. The chain employs TRBV28 and TRBJ1-1, with 7 bases matching TRBD1. The junction had 8 bases not matched to a gene; V was cut back by 7 bases and J by 0 bases. The CDR3 runs to 15 residues. Germline V CDR1 and CDR2: MDHEN, SYDVKM. CDR3 residues: CASNTPQGLNTEAFF. CDR3 nucleotide sequence: TGTGCCAGCAACACCCCACAGGGGCTGAACACTGAAGCTTTCTTT.

This clonotype has ten or more counts. The chain uses TRBV6-6 and TRBJ2-1; 13 nucleotides agree with TRBD2. The V segment lost 1 base and the J segment 5 bases; nucleotides outside the gene matches: 8. The germline V gene has CDR1 MNHNY and CDR2 SVGAGI (reference sequence). CDR3 size: 18 residues. CDR3 residues: CASSYFGTSGAPDNEQFF. The CDR3 DNA reads as TGTGCCAGCAGTTACTTCGGGACTAGCGGGGCCCCTGACAATGAGCAGTTCTTC.

This clonotype occurred a few times. The rearrangement uses TRBV10-3 and TRBJ2-7; 10 bases are shared with TRBD1. CDR3 length equals 17 residues. V gave up 10 bases and J gave up 1 base; unmatched junction bases: 16. Germline V lookup: CDR1 ENHRY, CDR2 SYGVKD. Written as DNA, the CDR3 is TGTGCCACAGTACCGGACAGGGGGGGATTATGGTCCTACGAGCAGTACTTC. This translates into CATVPDRGGLWSYEQYF.

There are many counts of this clonotype. The chain carries TRBV6-2 or TRBV6-3 and TRBJ1-1; D might be TRBD1 (5 bases). With 6 bases removed from V and 1 base from J, the gap between germline ends came to 9 bases. The CDR3 totals 13 residues. The V gene's germline CDR1 is MNHEY and CDR2 SVGEGT. The CDR3 reads CASSAGANTEAFF. The CDR3 bases are TGTGCCAGCAGCGCCGGGGCGAACACTGAAGCTTTCTTT.

This clonotype was recorded at least ten times. The gene calls are TRBV7-6 and TRBJ2-7; 11 bases agree with TRBD1. The V and J ends lost 1 base and 1 base, in that order; junction bases with no gene match: 0. Germline-derived CDR1 and CDR2 are SGHVS and FNYEAQ. The CDR3 runs 15 residues. CDR3 in amino acids: CASSLGDRGSYEQYF. DNA for the CDR3: TGTGCCAGCAGCTTAGGGGACAGGGGGTCCTACGAGCAGTACTTC.

This clonotype has only a few counts. The gene calls are TRBV5-5 and TRBJ2-5, with D maybe TRBD1 (6 bases). Between the trimmed V and J ends, which lost 0 bases and 5 bases, there was a span of 14 bases. The CDR3 totals 15 residues. Germline loops: CDR1 SGHKS, CDR2 YYEKEE (reference sequence). This CDR3 reads CASSLVLTGGETQYF. The CDR3 region has the DNA TGTGCCAGCAGCTTGGTCCTGACAGGCGGGGAGACCCAGTACTTC.

CDR3 region: CATRNREGSNTEAFF. For the CDR3, the DNA is TGTGCCACTCGAAACAGGGAAGGGAGTAACACTGAAGCTTTCTTT. J is TRBJ1-1 and V is TRBV19; weak D call: TRBD1 (6 bases). This CDR3 region has 15 residues. Germline CDR1 is LNHDA and CDR2 is SQIVND (reference sequence). The V end was cut by 10 bases, the J end by 2 bases, with 20 bases between.

This clonotype has only a few counts. The V call is TRBV7-4, the J call TRBJ2-3; the match to TRBD2 covers 7 bases. V lost 6 bases and J lost 2; bases outside the gene matches: 8. CDR1 is SGHVT and CDR2 is SQSDAQ in the germline V gene. The CDR3 totals 15 residues. CDR3 amino acids: CASRPGTTTTDTQYF. The CDR3 DNA is TGTGCCAGCAGACCCGGGACTACTACCACAGATACGCAGTATTTT.

This clonotype was observed a few times. The genes are TRBV29-1 and TRBJ1-2; D may be TRBD1 (5 bases). In germline, CDR1 is SQVTM, CDR2 ANQGSEA. CDR3 length: 12 amino acids. V lost 5 bases and J 2 bases, leaving 9 bases between the germline ends. The CDR3 protein is CSVPGNNYGYTF. Here the CDR3 DNA reads TGCAGCGTTCCAGGGAACAACTATGGCTACACCTTC. Supplemented by reference TRBV29-1 and TRBJ1-2, the full variable domain reads SAVISQKPSRDICQRGTSLTIQCQVDSQVTMMFWYRQQPGQSLTLIATANQGSEATYESGFVIDKFPISRPNLTFSTLTVSNMSPEDSSIYLCSVPGNNYGYTFGSGTRLTVV.

Only a few counts were recorded for this clonotype. This sequence joins TRBV5-4 and TRBJ1-6; TRBD1 aligns across 7 bases. The CDR3 loop spans 11 amino acids. The germline gives CDR1 SGHNT, CDR2 YYREEE (reference sequence). Trimming cost V 4 bases and J 16 bases; bases outside gene matches: 5. Here the CDR3 reads CASSIGQELHF. As DNA, the CDR3 is TGTGCCAGCAGCATCGGACAGGAGCTCCACTTT.